This T cell receptor (beta chain) was sequenced for a study of blood T cell repertoires in COVID-19. Overall study: The United States, Italy and Spain supplied acute and convalescent COVID-19 samples.

Germline V gives CDR1 MNHEY, CDR2 SMNVEV (reference sequence). Trimming at V came to 7 bases and at J to 7 bases, leaving 15 bases not matched to a gene. CDR3 length equals 15 residues. Per the authors' pipeline: Cell counts per sample came from amplifying reference gene primers. Data came from immunoSEQ multiplex PCR; TCRdb stores just in-frame clones and leaves some out. The DNA gave D and trimming, while V, J and clone size come from that table. The table has approximately 310,000 clones, around 87% seen once. The origin of this receptor is a woman between 50 and 59 years old who had recovered from COVID-19. The chain employs TRBV27 and TRBJ2-7; TRBD1 agrees at 8 bases. Specimen: peripheral blood. CDR3 DNA sequence: TGTGCCAGCAAACCCGACCAGGGGGCTTGGCGTGAGCAGTACTTC. It translates to CASKPDQGAWREQYF.